The T cell receptor (beta chain) described here comes from a study of monozygotic twins with inflammatory bowel disease. The authors made each sample's cDNA in eight separate reactions. Template switching added UMIs carrying a 6-nucleotide sample barcode. No DNA is given; TCRdb re-called the 5' RACE reads and lists each CDR3 protein once. This sample's clone table lists approximately 160,000 distinct CDR3 sequences. Notes on the study in general: Between concordant and discordant twins, repertoire similarity failed to differ, a result that limited power may explain. Compared with healthy twins, IBD patients shared fewer clonotypes with others, especially with disease activity.

The CDR3 consists of 14 residues. To note about this clonotype: Its antigen is not known.

The specimen was blood. The TCR was taken from a human donor with ulcerative colitis or Crohn's disease, or a healthy co-twin of an affected twin (not recorded which). V and J are TRBV12-3 or TRBV12-4 and TRBJ2-2; without DNA, the TCRdb call of TRBD2 cannot be checked. CDR3 loop: CASGLGPSTGELFF.